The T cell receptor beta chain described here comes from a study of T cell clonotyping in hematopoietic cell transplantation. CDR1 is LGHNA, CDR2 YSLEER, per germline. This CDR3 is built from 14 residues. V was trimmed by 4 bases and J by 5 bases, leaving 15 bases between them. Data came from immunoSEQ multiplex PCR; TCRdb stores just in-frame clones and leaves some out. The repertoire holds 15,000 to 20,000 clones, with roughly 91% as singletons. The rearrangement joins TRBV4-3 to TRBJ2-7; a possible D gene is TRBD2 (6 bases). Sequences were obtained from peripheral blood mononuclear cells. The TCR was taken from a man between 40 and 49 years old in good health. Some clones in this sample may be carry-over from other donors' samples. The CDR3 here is CASSPSRRVHEQYF. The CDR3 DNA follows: TGCGCCAGCAGCCCTTCTAGGAGGGTACACGAGCAGTACTTC.